The clone carrying this T cell receptor (beta chain) has a handful of counts. Its antigen is unidentified. Through a sample-barcoded 5' primer and a J-beta primer mix, a second PCR was run for about 6 to 11 cycles. Carrying 12 random nucleotides, a template-switch adaptor labeled each individual cDNA molecule. TCRdb redid the calling of the 5' RACE reads with MiXCR, one entry per CDR3 protein. The sample holds about 800,000 distinct CDR3 sequences, about half seen once. These data originate in a study of blood T cells in healthy people across ages. Study overall: Template switching recovered approximately one barcoded beta molecule for every two T cells.

Study-wide results and limits: The unknown donor CMV status may have confounded expanded clonotype changes. Naive T cell percentage showed a strong correlation with the diversity of TCR beta.

Per the germline V gene, CDR1 is SQVTM and CDR2 is ANQGSEA. This CDR3 contains 11 residues. V gave up 0 bases and J gave up 13 bases, with 12 bases separating them. The chain combines TRBV29-1 with TRBJ1-2, with unresolved D. The TCR comes from an elderly man in good health. The source material was blood. The CDR3 region has the DNA TGCAGCGTTGAAGATCTGCAGGTTTCCACCTTC. The encoded protein is CSVEDLQVSTF.